This TCR beta chain appears in the sequencing data of a study of blood T cell repertoires in COVID-19. At the level of the study: Collection of acute and convalescent COVID-19 samples took place in the United States, Italy and Spain. The analysed material was cDNA or gDNA that came from T cells, B-cell-depleted T cells, or PBMCs.

The authors' processing: Scientists estimated how many nucleated cells there were by amplifying reference gene primers. Libraries were prepared by immunoSEQ multiplex PCR; TCRdb keeps only in-frame clonotypes and omits some of them. V and J calls and clone size are as listed in that table; D and trimming were resolved from the DNA. The sample lists some 220,000 clones; 75% to 90% were seen once. Cohort assignment relied on participant-reported clinical history. V was cut by 3 bases and J by 4 bases, with 15 bases left in between. Germline V gives CDR1 KGHSH, CDR2 LQKENI. This CDR3 has 15 residues. The chain links TRBV18 to TRBJ1-2, with D maybe TRBD1 (6 bases). The origin of this receptor is a woman between 35 and 50 years old with acute COVID-19. The sequencing input was PBMCs or T cells enriched from blood (not recorded which). The CDR3 sequence is CASSPDSSQSYGYTF. CDR3 DNA sequence: TGTGCCAGCTCACCGGACAGTTCTCAATCCTATGGCTACACCTTC.